A selection of T cell receptor beta chains follows, all from one sample in a study of T cell responses to AZD1222 COVID-19 vaccine. Sequencing used immunoSEQ multiplex PCR; TCRdb keeps in-frame clones, though not all of them. This table holds about 79,000 clones, 75% to 85% found once. The source material was peripheral blood, sampled on day 0 of AZD1222 vaccination. The receptors shown here come from an adult in good health. The CDR3 runs from the conserved cysteine through the conserved F or W. Fields, in order: clone size, D gene, J gene, V gene, CDR3 length, CDR3 DNA, CDR3 protein. D genes are given only for firm matches. A clone size is listed for some rows: how often the clone was seen (once, few, many), or a class if it is expanded.

NA | NA | TRBJ2-3 | TRBV29-1 | 17 | TGCAGCGTTCTCGCTTGGTCCGGCCGCGGGGGCACAGATACGCAGTATTTT | CSVLAWSGRGGTDTQYF
NA | NA | TRBJ2-5 | TRBV5-4 | 15 | TGTGCCAGCAGCTTGGAAGGGGGGCTAGGAGAGACCCAGTACTTC | CASSLEGGLGETQYF
NA | TRBD1 | TRBJ2-1 | TRBV6-5 | 15 | TGCGCCAGCAGCACCGACAGGGGAACCTACAATGAGCAGTTCTTC | CASSTDRGTYNEQFF
NA | NA | TRBJ1-3 | TRBV3-1/TRBV3-2 | 15 | TGTGCCAGCAGCCAAGCCCCGAGGTCTGGAAACACCATATATTTT | CASSQAPRSGNTIYF
NA | NA | TRBJ2-7 | TRBV28 | 14 | TGTGCCAGCAGCCAGGGGGGAAGCTCCTACGAGCAGTACTTC | CASSQGGSSYEQYF
NA | TRBD1 | TRBJ1-4 | TRBV7-9 | 15 | TGTGCCAGCAGCTTTAAAACAGGGGCTAATGAAAAACTGTTTTTT | CASSFKTGANEKLFF
NA | NA | TRBJ1-1 | TRBV6-5 | 14 | TGTGCCAGCAGCCAAGACAGAGGGAGCACTGAAGCTTTCTTT | CASSQDRGSTEAFF
NA | NA | TRBJ1-6 | TRBV19 | 14 | TGTGCCAGTAGCCTACAGGGCTTTAATTCACCCCTCCACTTT | CASSLQGFNSPLHF
NA | NA | TRBJ2-2 | TRBV24-1 | 16 | TGTGCCACCAGTGATTCCGAAGCCCCGTACACCGGGGAGCTGTTTTTT | CATSDSEAPYTGELFF
NA | TRBD1 | TRBJ1-2 | TRBV25-1 | 14 | TGTGCCAGCAGTGCCGGGACAGACGTCTATGGCTACACCTTC | CASSAGTDVYGYTF
NA | TRBD1 | TRBJ2-2 | TRBV5-4 | 16 | TGTGCCAGCAGCCCGAAGACAGGGGGCGACACCGGGGAGCTGTTTTTT | CASSPKTGGDTGELFF
NA | NA | TRBJ2-5 | TRBV14 | 12 | TGTGCCAGCAGCCAAGTCGGAGAGACCCAGTACTTC | CASSQVGETQYF
NA | TRBD1 | TRBJ1-2 | TRBV3-1/TRBV3-2 | 14 | TGTGCCAGCAGCCAGGAGACAGGGAGCTATGGCTACACCTTC | CASSQETGSYGYTF
NA | TRBD2 | TRBJ2-1 | TRBV6-1 | 15 | TGTGCCAGCAGTGACCTAGCGGGAGGGTACAATGAGCAGTTCTTC | CASSDLAGGYNEQFF
NA | NA | TRBJ2-2 | TRBV27 | 14 | TGTGCCAGCAGTTTGGGGGGAGCCACCGGGGAGCTGTTTTTT | CASSLGGATGELFF
NA | TRBD2 | TRBJ2-7 | TRBV11-2 | 13 | TGTGCCAGCACCAGGAGCGGGAAGGACGAGCAGTACTTC | CASTRSGKDEQYF
NA | TRBD1 | TRBJ2-1 | TRBV3-1/TRBV3-2 | 15 | TGTGCCAGCAGGCCATACAGGGGTTTAGTCGATGAGCAGTTCTTC | CASRPYRGLVDEQFF
NA | TRBD1 | TRBJ1-1 | TRBV5-5 | 16 | TGTGCCAGCAGCTTGACGGGGACAGGGGGTAACACTGAAGCTTTCTTT | CASSLTGTGGNTEAFF
NA | NA | TRBJ1-5 | TRBV4-1 | 11 | TGCGCCAGCAGCCAAGGGGGGCCCCAGCATTTT | CASSQGGPQHF
NA | TRBD2 | TRBJ2-7 | TRBV9 | 14 | TGTGCCTCGCAACCGGGGACTAGCGGGAGCGAGCAGTACTTC | CASQPGTSGSEQYF
few | NA | TRBJ1-6 | TRBV2 | 15 | TGTGCCAGCATTAGCCAGGTCGGGGGCTTTTCACCCCTCCACTTT | CASISQVGGFSPLHF
NA | TRBD1 | TRBJ2-5 | TRBV6-2/TRBV6-3 | 15 | TGTGCCAGCAGCCGCGGACAGGGGGCTGGTGAGACCCAGTACTTC | CASSRGQGAGETQYF
NA | NA | TRBJ2-1 | TRBV3-1/TRBV3-2 | 18 | TGTGCCAGCAGCCAAGCAGGTCAACTAGTGGGATCTTACAATGAGCAGTTCTTC | CASSQAGQLVGSYNEQFF
NA | NA | TRBJ2-3 | TRBV19 | 17 | TGTGCCAGTAGTATAGTTGGGGGGCACAGTAGTAGAGATACGCAGTATTTT | CASSIVGGHSSRDTQYF
few | NA | TRBJ2-3 | TRBV28 | 12 | TGTGCCAGCAGCCCGCGGGGAGATACGCAGTATTTT | CASSPRGDTQYF
NA | NA | TRBJ1-2 | TRBV2 | 13 | TGTGCCAGCAGTGCGAGGAGAGACACCGGCTACACCTTC | CASSARRDTGYTF
NA | TRBD2 | TRBJ2-1 | TRBV5-1 | 15 | TGCGCCAGCAGCTTGGAACTAGCGGGAGCGGATGAGCAGTTCTTC | CASSLELAGADEQFF
NA | NA | TRBJ1-1 | TRBV6-5 | 11 | TGTGCCAGCATCCTAGGGAGCAAAGCTTTCTTT | CASILGSKAFF
NA | NA | TRBJ2-2 | TRBV7-2 | 13 | TGTGCCAGCAGCCTCTACAGGCCCGGGGAGCTGTTTTTT | CASSLYRPGELFF
NA | TRBD2 | TRBJ2-1 | TRBV6-5 | 15 | TGTGCCAGCAGGAAAGCGGGAGGAGCCTACAATGAGCAGTTCTTC | CASRKAGGAYNEQFF
NA | NA | TRBJ1-1 | TRBV28 | 13 | TGTGCCAGCAGTCCGCCAATGAACACTGAAGCTTTCTTT | CASSPPMNTEAFF
NA | NA | TRBJ1-2 | TRBV5-1 | 13 | TGCGCCAGCAGCCCCAGTGAGGGGAGAGGCTACACCTTC | CASSPSEGRGYTF
NA | NA | TRBJ1-6 | TRBV5-5 | 16 | TGTGCCAGCAGCCCTGTCGAGAGCTCCTATAATTCACCCCTCCACTTT | CASSPVESSYNSPLHF